The clone carrying this T cell receptor beta chain was counted between two and nine times. Its antigen is as yet unknown. CDR3 length: 16 residues. Germline CDR1 SNHLY, CDR2 FYNNEI. J was trimmed by 5 bases and V by 1 base; bases with no gene match: 7. This record comes from a study of cytomegalovirus exposure and HLA in healthy donors. General study findings and limits: When a later analysis compared HLA-associated TCR beta chains with equally common others, the HLA-associated chains turned out to be more clonally expanded and to have lower generation probabilities.

PCR involved 60 Vbeta and 13 Jbeta primers. Only in-frame clones appear in the TCRdb table, and some are missing; sequencing was by immunoSEQ multiplex PCR. Of 150,000 to 200,000 clones detected, about four fifths appear once; the ten largest clones hold 1.6%. This clonotype was obtained from a woman between 45 and 65 years old in good health and CMV-seronegative. The sample was PBMCs. V gene TRBV2 combines with J gene TRBJ1-5; TRBD1 matches 8 bases. The CDR3 nucleotides are TGTGCCAGCAGTGAAGGGCAGGGGGCAAGATATCAGCCCCAGCATTTT. The encoded protein is CASSEGQGARYQPQHF. Complete variable domain (other parts from reference TRBV2 and TRBJ1-5): EPEVTQTPSHQVTQMGQEVILRCVPISNHLYFYWYRQILGQKVEFLVSFYNNEISEKSEIFDDQFSVERPDGSNFTLKIRSTKLEDSAMYFCASSEGQGARYQPQHFGDGTRLSIL.